The rows below give T cell receptor beta chains drawn from one sample of a study of tumor-infiltrating lymphocytes in primary liver carcinoma. TCRdb reprocessed the multiplex PCR reads with MiXCR, giving one entry per CDR3 protein. This sample has approximately 330,000 distinct CDR3 sequences, with about two thirds found just once. The specimen sequenced was peripheral blood. Receptors were obtained from a man aged 35-49 years with primary liver carcinoma and hepatitis B virus infection. Both conserved end residues are part of each CDR3. The D gene is left open where the match is weak. Clone size is stated in some rows and not others, as once, few, many or a class when expanded.

d_gene: TRBD2
j_gene: TRBJ2-5
abundance: NA
v_gene: TRBV12-3/TRBV12-4
CDR3nt: TGTGCCAGCAGTCCTCTAGCGGTCCAAGATACCCAGTACTTC
CDR3aa: CASSPLAVQDTQYF

d_gene: TRBD2
j_gene: TRBJ2-1
abundance: NA
v_gene: TRBV11-2
CDR3nt: TGTGCCAGCAGCTTAGTTTCGGCGGGGGAGAATGAGCAGTTCTTC
CDR3aa: CASSLVSAGENEQFF

d_gene: NA
j_gene: TRBJ2-1
abundance: once
v_gene: TRBV11-2
CDR3nt: TGTGCCAGAAGCCTGGGCAAAGCGGTGTACAATGAGCAGTTCTTC
CDR3aa: CARSLGKAVYNEQFF

d_gene: NA
j_gene: TRBJ2-5
abundance: NA
v_gene: TRBV12-3/TRBV12-4
CDR3nt: TGTGCCAGTACCCTGGAGGGGTTGAAGACCCAGTACTTC
CDR3aa: CASTLEGLKTQYF

d_gene: NA
j_gene: TRBJ2-3
abundance: NA
v_gene: TRBV29-1
CDR3nt: TGCAGCGTGGGCTTAGGAAGCACAGATACGCAGTATTTT
CDR3aa: CSVGLGSTDTQYF

d_gene: TRBD2
j_gene: TRBJ2-2
abundance: few
v_gene: TRBV6-6
CDR3nt: TGTGCCAGCAGTCTTCTAGCGGGAGACGGTACCGGGGAGCTGTTTTTT
CDR3aa: CASSLLAGDGTGELFF

d_gene: NA
j_gene: TRBJ1-3
abundance: NA
v_gene: TRBV5-5
CDR3nt: TGTGCCAGCAGCTCGGAGGGCAACTCTGGAAACACCATATATTTT
CDR3aa: CASSSEGNSGNTIYF

d_gene: NA
j_gene: TRBJ2-1
abundance: many
v_gene: TRBV4-3
CDR3nt: TGCGCCAGCAGCCTTCCTAGTGGCGAGCAGTTCTTC
CDR3aa: CASSLPSGEQFF

d_gene: NA
j_gene: TRBJ1-1
abundance: NA
v_gene: TRBV29-1
CDR3nt: TGCAGCGGCCAAGTGAATACTGAAACTTTCTTT
CDR3aa: CSGQVNTETFF

d_gene: NA
j_gene: TRBJ1-6
abundance: NA
v_gene: TRBV7-9
CDR3nt: TGTGCCAGCAACAGCTTGGACAGCTACAATTCACCCCTCCACTTT
CDR3aa: CASNSLDSYNSPLHF

d_gene: NA
j_gene: TRBJ1-1
abundance: NA
v_gene: TRBV6-6
CDR3nt: TGTGCCGGCAGCTATCTCCGGCCGGGACCTGGGGACACTGAAGCTTTCTTT
CDR3aa: CAGSYLRPGPGDTEAFF

d_gene: NA
j_gene: TRBJ2-3
abundance: few
v_gene: TRBV24-1
CDR3nt: TGTGCCACCAGTGATAGAATTACGCAGTATTTT
CDR3aa: CATSDRITQYF

d_gene: NA
j_gene: TRBJ1-1
abundance: NA
v_gene: TRBV4-1
CDR3nt: TGCGCCAGCATTCAAGTGACTACAACGAACACTGAAGCTTTCTTT
CDR3aa: CASIQVTTTNTEAFF

d_gene: NA
j_gene: TRBJ2-5
abundance: NA
v_gene: TRBV11-2
CDR3nt: TGTGCCAGCACCAAACCGACCCGGGGGATTGGCGAGACCCGGTACTTC
CDR3aa: CASTKPTRGIGETRYF

d_gene: TRBD2
j_gene: TRBJ2-1
abundance: NA
v_gene: TRBV6-6
CDR3nt: TGTGCCAGCAGTTACCACCTATTAGCGGGAGGGGTCTACAATGAGCAGTTCTTC
CDR3aa: CASSYHLLAGGVYNEQFF

d_gene: TRBD1
j_gene: TRBJ2-7
abundance: NA
v_gene: TRBV5-5
CDR3nt: TGTGCCAGCAGCTTGGAGGACAGGGGGCGCAACGAGCAGTACTTC
CDR3aa: CASSLEDRGRNEQYF

d_gene: NA
j_gene: TRBJ2-7
abundance: NA
v_gene: TRBV11-1
CDR3nt: TGTGCCAGCAGCTCTAGGGGTGGGGTAGGCTCCTACGAGCAGTACTTC
CDR3aa: CASSSRGGVGSYEQYF

d_gene: NA
j_gene: TRBJ2-3
abundance: NA
v_gene: TRBV7-9
CDR3nt: TGTGCCAGCAGCTTTGGTGCGGGAATGAGCACAGATAAGCAGTATTTT
CDR3aa: CASSFGAGMSTDKQYF

d_gene: NA
j_gene: TRBJ1-4
abundance: NA
v_gene: TRBV5-1
CDR3nt: TGCACCAGCAGCTCGCAAGGACGCGGGGAAAAACTGTTTTTT
CDR3aa: CTSSSQGRGEKLFF

d_gene: NA
j_gene: TRBJ2-7
abundance: NA
v_gene: TRBV7-8
CDR3nt: TGTGCCAGCAGCCCGAGGGACATCCGCTACGAGCAGTACTTC
CDR3aa: CASSPRDIRYEQYF

d_gene: NA
j_gene: TRBJ2-2
abundance: NA
v_gene: TRBV5-6
CDR3nt: TGTGCTAGCAGACTTGGGGGGCCGAACACCGAGGAGCTGTTTTTT
CDR3aa: CASRLGGPNTEELFF

d_gene: NA
j_gene: TRBJ2-7
abundance: NA
v_gene: TRBV28
CDR3nt: TGTGCCAGCACCATTCAGGGTTACTCCTACGAGCAGTACTTC
CDR3aa: CASTIQGYSYEQYF

d_gene: TRBD2
j_gene: TRBJ2-1
abundance: once
v_gene: TRBV11-2
CDR3nt: TGCGCCAGCAGCTTAGCCCCGCTGACTAGCGGGGGCTACAATGAGCAGTTCTTC
CDR3aa: CASSLAPLTSGGYNEQFF

d_gene: TRBD1
j_gene: TRBJ2-5
abundance: NA
v_gene: TRBV11-2
CDR3nt: TGTGCCAACAGCTATGACAGGGTGGAAGAGACCCAGTACTTT
CDR3aa: CANSYDRVEETQYF

d_gene: TRBD2
j_gene: TRBJ2-1
abundance: NA
v_gene: TRBV29-1
CDR3nt: TGCAGCGTCGAAGGTTGGAGCGGGGTCTACAATGAGCAGTTCTTC
CDR3aa: CSVEGWSGVYNEQFF

d_gene: NA
j_gene: TRBJ2-3
abundance: few
v_gene: TRBV28
CDR3nt: TGTGCCAGCGACGGGATCCCGACCAATCAGCCCCAGTATTTT
CDR3aa: CASDGIPTNQPQYF

d_gene: NA
j_gene: TRBJ2-2
abundance: NA
v_gene: TRBV5-5
CDR3nt: TGTGCCTGCAGCCCCCTACAGGCGACCGGGGAGCTGTTTTTT
CDR3aa: CACSPLQATGELFF

d_gene: TRBD2
j_gene: TRBJ2-3
abundance: NA
v_gene: TRBV13
CDR3nt: TGTGCCAGCAGCTTTTGGCGGGAGACCCCAGATACGCAGTATTTT
CDR3aa: CASSFWRETPDTQYF

d_gene: TRBD2
j_gene: TRBJ2-5
abundance: few
v_gene: TRBV4-1
CDR3nt: TGCGCCAGCAGCCCCTTGGGACTAGCGGGACAAGAGACCCAGTACTTC
CDR3aa: CASSPLGLAGQETQYF

d_gene: TRBD1
j_gene: TRBJ2-7
abundance: NA
v_gene: TRBV11-2
CDR3nt: TGTGCCAACAGCTTAAATGAGGGGGCCGAGCAGTGCTTC
CDR3aa: CANSLNEGAEQCF

d_gene: TRBD2
j_gene: TRBJ2-3
abundance: NA
v_gene: TRBV28
CDR3nt: TGTGCCAGCAGTTCGAAGACTAGCGGGAGGACGTTCACAGATACGCAGTATTTT
CDR3aa: CASSSKTSGRTFTDTQYF

d_gene: NA
j_gene: TRBJ1-4
abundance: NA
v_gene: TRBV11-2
CDR3nt: TGTGCCAGCAGCCTAGGACACGGAAATCGAAAACTGTTTTTT
CDR3aa: CASSLGHGNRKLFF

d_gene: NA
j_gene: TRBJ2-7
abundance: few
v_gene: TRBV28
CDR3nt: TGTGCCAGCAGTGCAAGTCACGAGCAGTACTTC
CDR3aa: CASSASHEQYF

d_gene: NA
j_gene: TRBJ2-7
abundance: NA
v_gene: TRBV11-2
CDR3nt: TGTGCCAGCAGCTTAGCCCATGGACAGACCTACAAGCAGTACTTC
CDR3aa: CASSLAHGQTYKQYF

d_gene: NA
j_gene: TRBJ2-1
abundance: NA
v_gene: TRBV11-1
CDR3nt: TGTGCCAGCAGCCCCATGCCGACGATGGGAAATGAGCAGCTCTTC
CDR3aa: CASSPMPTMGNEQLF

d_gene: NA
j_gene: TRBJ1-5
abundance: NA
v_gene: TRBV4-1
CDR3nt: TGCGCCAGCAGCCAAGGGCACAATCAGCCCCAGCATTTT
CDR3aa: CASSQGHNQPQHF

d_gene: NA
j_gene: TRBJ2-5
abundance: NA
v_gene: TRBV6-5
CDR3nt: TGTTCCAGCCGGGAAACTGGAGAGACCCAGTACTTC
CDR3aa: CSSRETGETQYF

d_gene: NA
j_gene: TRBJ2-5
abundance: many
v_gene: TRBV5-4
CDR3nt: TGTGCCAGCTCAACTCGGGGGACGGAGACCCAGTACTTC
CDR3aa: CASSTRGTETQYF

d_gene: NA
j_gene: TRBJ1-1
abundance: few
v_gene: TRBV29-1
CDR3nt: TGCAGCGTTGAAGGGATAGTCACCCCGAACACTGAAGCTTTCTTT
CDR3aa: CSVEGIVTPNTEAFF

d_gene: NA
j_gene: TRBJ2-6
abundance: NA
v_gene: TRBV6-2/TRBV6-3
CDR3nt: TGTGCCAGCAGTTACGGGTATCGTAATGTCGCTTGGGCCAACGCCCTGACTTTC
CDR3aa: CASSYGYRNVAWANALTF

d_gene: NA
j_gene: TRBJ1-2
abundance: NA
v_gene: TRBV29-1
CDR3nt: TGCAGCACCCAAGGGAACTGTGGCTACACCTTC
CDR3aa: CSTQGNCGYTF

d_gene: NA
j_gene: TRBJ1-1
abundance: once
v_gene: TRBV29-1
CDR3nt: TGCAGCGTTGAACCCTTGACCGCGAACACTAGAGCTTTCTTT
CDR3aa: CSVEPLTANTRAFF